This paragraph covers one T cell receptor (beta chain) sequence. The target antigen is unknown. Each sample had at least 6.5 million PBMCs isolated. The data stem from a study of blood T cells in healthy people across ages. The study's findings and limits: It was held that diversity estimates obtained from one million T cells represented underestimates.

Then a second PCR, running roughly 6 to 12 cycles, was carried out with a sample-barcoded 5' primer and a J-beta primer mix. TCRdb reanalysed the 5' RACE reads using MiXCR and keeps one entry per CDR3 protein. The table shows about 730,000 distinct CDR3 sequences, with roughly 44% occurring only once. The clonotype originates from an older woman in good health. The sample consisted of blood.

The CDR3: CARLYGDGYTF. CDR3 in DNA: TGTGCCAGACTCTATGGGGATGGCTACACCTTC. The V call is TRBV2, the J call TRBJ1-2, with no clear D. Germline assignment: CDR1 SNHLY and CDR2 FYNNEI. Trimming left V 9 bases short and J 6 bases short, with 11 bases between. CDR3 size: 11 residues.